This record covers a single T cell receptor (beta chain). This sample was taken from a study of blood T cell repertoires in COVID-19. About the research overall: Samples representing acute and convalescent COVID-19 were sourced from the United States, Italy and Spain. T cells, B-cell-depleted T cells, or PBMCs provided the cDNA or gDNA that served as material.

V was clipped by 3 bases and J by 0 bases, with 12 bases between them. This CDR3 region has 16 residues. Per the germline V gene, CDR1 is SGHDN and CDR2 is FVKESK. The protocol was immunoSEQ multiplex PCR, while the TCRdb copy is restricted to in-frame clones and leaves out a portion. The sample contains around 500,000 clones, approximately 90% of which appear only once. Participants spanned ages roughly 18 to 90 years and resided in fewer than 30 US areas. Each participant's cohort was designated according to participant-reported clinical history. The sequenced sample was PBMCs or T cells enriched from blood (not recorded which). The receptor was derived from a woman in her thirties or forties who had recovered from COVID-19. The chain employs TRBV14 and TRBJ2-4; possibly TRBD1 for D (5 bases). In DNA, the CDR3 is TGTGCCAGCAGCCACACAGGACGCCTAGCCAAAAACATTCAGTACTTC. Translation gives CASSHTGRLAKNIQYF.